A single sample is the source of the 9 T cell receptor beta chains below, sequenced in a study of cytomegalovirus exposure and HLA in healthy donors. The PCR had 60 Vbeta and 13 Jbeta primers. Libraries were prepared by immunoSEQ multiplex PCR; TCRdb keeps only in-frame clonotypes and omits some of them. The top ten clones hold about a tenth of a sample with 100,000 to 150,000 clones, around 73% of them seen once. What was sequenced was PBMCs. The receptor source for this set is a man aged 25 to 40 in good health and CMV-seropositive.

V gene TRBV15 combines with J gene TRBJ2-7, with D tentatively TRBD2 (5 bases). The ends were cut back, 5 bases at V and 4 bases at J, with 18 bases in the middle. Germline assignment: CDR1 LNHNV and CDR2 YYDKDF (reference sequence). The CDR3 covers 15 residues. The CDR3 spells CATSFKRVPSYEQYF. CDR3 coding DNA: TGTGCCACCAGCTTCAAGAGGGTTCCCTCGTACGAGCAGTACTTC.

The chain employs TRBV9 and TRBJ2-1; 11 bases fit TRBD2. After removal of 3 bases from V and 6 bases from J, the junction contained 5 bases not matched to a gene. CDR3 length: 15 amino acids. Germline V gene data show CDR1 as SGDLS and CDR2 as YYNGEE. For the CDR3, the DNA is TGTGCCAGCAGCGCCCCGCTAGCGGGAGGCAATGAGCAGTTCTTC. Protein product: CASSAPLAGGNEQFF.

The V call is TRBV30, the J call TRBJ2-5, with TRBD1 as a possible D gene (5 bases). Near its end, the DNA agrees better with TRBJ2-7, so the J call may be wrong. The CDR3 spans 13 residues. CDR1 and CDR2 from the germline V gene are GTSNPN and SVGIG (reference sequence). The CDR3 spells CAWRERGIYEQYF. Here the CDR3 DNA reads TGTGCCTGGAGGGAAAGGGGCATCTACGAGCAGTACTTC.

Here the CDR3 reads CASSSTIVSYEQYF. The CDR3 DNA reads TGTGCCAGCAGTTCCACTATTGTTTCCTACGAGCAGTACTTC. The chain joins TRBV6-1 to TRBJ2-7, with D uncertain. V lost 5 bases and J lost 1, with 12 bases in between. This CDR3 comprises 14 residues. Germline-derived CDR1 and CDR2 are MNHNS and SASEGT.

The CDR3 region is CASSDSQGLGYTF. The CDR3 DNA is TGTGCCAGCAGTGACTCTCAGGGTTTAGGCTACACCTTC. The chain recombines TRBV6-4 with TRBJ1-2, with a tentative D call TRBD1 (5 bases). The CDR3 runs 13 residues. Trimming left V 0 bases short and J 8 bases short, with 10 bases between. The germline CDR1 and CDR2 sequences are MRHNA and SNTAGT.

The rearrangement joins TRBV6-6 to TRBJ1-5; weak D call: TRBD1 (5 bases). CDR1 and CDR2 (germline): MNHNY, SVGAGI (reference sequence). V was cut by 6 bases and J by 4 bases, with 19 bases left in between. The CDR3 has 16 residues. This CDR3 is CASSLNQGGVNQPQHF. In DNA, the CDR3 is TGTGCCAGCAGCCTAAACCAGGGCGGAGTTAATCAGCCCCAGCATTTT.

This rearrangement joins TRBV11-1 to TRBJ1-1; maybe TRBD1 (5 bases). This CDR3 spans 17 amino acids. Trimming cost V 3 bases and J 0 bases, with 17 bases left between them. CDR1 SGHAT and CDR2 FQDESV come from the germline V gene (reference sequence). DNA for the CDR3: TGTGCCAGCAGCTTCGGAGGCCCCGGGGGTATGAACACTGAAGCTTTCTTT. It yields the protein CASSFGGPGGMNTEAFF. Together with reference TRBV11-1 and TRBJ1-1, the CDR3 gives the full variable domain: EAEVAQSPRYKITEKSQAVAFWCDPISGHATLYWYRQILGQGPELLVQFQDESVVDDSQLPKDRFSAERLKGVDSTLKIQPAELGDSAMYLCASSFGGPGGMNTEAFFGQGTRLTVV.

With regard to this clone: Other DNA sequences in this specimen translate into the identical CDR3. V is TRBV6-5 and J is TRBJ2-7, with D unresolved. Trimming shortened V by 0 bases and J by 0 bases, and 3 bases separated the two germline ends. CDR1 and CDR2 (germline): MNHEY, SVGAGI. The CDR3 has 13 residues. The CDR3 protein is CASSYSISYEQYF. Written as DNA, the CDR3 is TGTGCCAGCAGTTACTCCATCTCCTACGAGCAGTACTTC.

The chain carries TRBV28 and TRBJ2-1; TRBD2 aligns across 7 bases. V lost 2 bases to trimming and J lost 7 bases; unmatched junction nucleotides: 8. This CDR3 is 15 amino acids long. Germline loops: CDR1 MDHEN, CDR2 SYDVKM. CDR3 loop: CASSLRWGEGNEQFF. DNA for the CDR3: TGTGCCAGCAGTTTAAGGTGGGGGGAGGGAAATGAGCAGTTCTTC.